The 10 T cell receptor beta chains given below trace back to one sample, sequenced in a study of tumor-infiltrating lymphocytes in primary liver carcinoma listed by TCRdb under 2017. TRIzol reagent was used to extract blood RNA from unsorted whole blood, while the DNeasy Blood & Tissue kit provided the germline DNA. Reads for this sample came from an Illumina HiSeq 2500. Using a constant-region primer and ProtoScript II reverse transcriptase, TCRbeta-specific cDNA was reverse-transcribed from approximately 500 ng total RNA. The TCRbeta libraries were prepared through three rounds of nested multiplex PCR following a slightly modified ARM-PCR procedure. Each of the first two PCR rounds ran for approximately 9 cycles using multiplex TRBV1-TRBV30 forward primers together with a Cbeta reverse primer. Through fastp at Q25 and MiXCR, TCRdb rebuilt clones from the public reads, retaining in-frame beta chains. Each record represents a unique CDR3 protein, reported with the most common genes and DNA among its rows. The sample yields a few hundred thousand distinct CDR3 sequences; nearly 60% were counted once. About 18% of the sample lies in the top ten.

Sequences were obtained from peripheral blood. The source of these receptors is a woman younger than 45 with primary liver carcinoma and hepatitis B virus infection.

The sample holds a few counts of this clonotype. The chain employs TRBV12-3 or TRBV12-4 and TRBJ1-1; 11 nucleotides agree with TRBD1. The V gene end was trimmed by 5 bases and the J gene end by 3 bases; junction bases not matched to a gene: 2. The CDR3 runs to 14 residues. CDR3 nucleotide sequence: TGTGCCAGCAGTCGGACAGGGGGCTACACTGAAGCTTTCTTT. Translation: CASSRTGGYTEAFF.

As concerns this clonotype: As the CDR3 is not closed by the conserved phenylalanine or tryptophan, this likely results from a read error. The chain combines TRBV6-2 or TRBV6-3 with TRBJ2-7; D may be TRBD1 (6 bases). The V end lost 8 bases, the J end lost 5 bases, and 22 bases lay between the germline ends. CDR1 is MNHEY and CDR2 is SVGEGT in the germline V gene. CDR3 length: 15 residues. CDR3 sequence reads: CASLIKAQGFHEQYI. The CDR3 region has the DNA TGTGCCAGCCTCATCAAAGCCCAGGGGTTCCACGAGCAGTACATC.

To note about this clonotype: One end of the junction varies from germline; a read error may be responsible. The CDR3: CASSYSSNYGCTF. The DNA for the CDR3 is TGTGCCAGCAGTTACTCGTCTAACTATGGCTGCACCTTC. This chain links TRBV6-2 or TRBV6-3 with TRBJ1-2; D gene uncertain. CDR1 MNHEY and CDR2 SVGEGT come from the germline V gene. This CDR3 is 13 amino acids long.

The J gene is TRBJ2-1, the V gene TRBV4-1; TRBD2 is a possible D gene (5 bases). This CDR3 comprises 19 residues. Trimming removed 1 base at V and 5 bases at J, with 24 bases between. Germline CDR1 MGHRA, CDR2 YSYEKL. CDR3 sequence: CASSQGFLVSSRRDNEQFF. CDR3 sequence (DNA): TGCGCCAGCAGCCAAGGATTTCTGGTGTCTAGCAGGCGAGACAATGAGCAGTTCTTC.

A word on this clonotype: One junction end disagrees with the germline gene, perhaps due to a read error. This chain connects TRBV12-3 or TRBV12-4 to TRBJ1-1; D unresolved. The CDR3 runs 15 residues. The CDR3 region is CASRGRRDLDTEDFF. The CDR3 coding sequence is TGTGCCAGCAGGGGCCGTCGGGATCTCGACACTGAAGATTTCTTT.

A remark on this clonotype: A much more abundant neighbour one base away suggests this may be a read error. The J gene is TRBJ2-4, the V gene TRBV29-1, with D perhaps matching TRBD2 (6 bases). Germline V CDR1 and CDR2: SQVTM, ANQGSEA. This CDR3 has 13 amino acids. CDR3 sequence: CNVRGSEGDIQYF. The CDR3 DNA is TGCAACGTGAGGGGTTCGGAGGGAGACATTCAGTACTTC.

This clonotype showed up many times. CDR3 nucleotides: TGTGCTAGTGTCAATGAGCCTTTGGGGGGAACTGAAGCTTTCTTT. Translating gives CASVNEPLGGTEAFF. The chain has TRBV12-5 and TRBJ1-1, with a weak D call TRBD1 (5 bases). CDR1 and CDR2 (germline): LGHNT, FRNRAP. The ends were cut back, 7 bases at V and 5 bases at J, with 20 bases in the middle. This CDR3 is built from 15 residues.

This clonotype was counted a few times. The rearrangement joins TRBV6-1 to TRBJ1-3; 7 nucleotides match TRBD1. Per germline, CDR1 MNHNS and CDR2 SASEGT. The junction had 10 bases not matched to a gene; V was cut back by 5 bases and J by 9 bases. The CDR3 sequence is 14 residues long. CDR3 sequence (DNA): TGTGCCAGCAGTCGGGACAGCTCAAGAGGCACCATATATTTT. Encoded protein: CASSRDSSRGTIYF.

A note on this clonotype: The junction differs from germline at one of its ends, possibly a read error. The DNA of the CDR3 is TGCAGCGTTGCAGGGCCAGGCAGCACTAAAGCTTTCTTT. Translating it yields CSVAGPGSTKAFF. This chain links TRBV29-1 with TRBJ1-1, with TRBD1 as a possible D gene (5 bases). Germline CDR1 SQVTM, CDR2 ANQGSEA. CDR3 size: 13 residues.

Notes on this clonotype: This may arise from a read error, as a much more abundant clone is one base away. The chain recombines TRBV6-5 with TRBJ2-7, with D tentatively TRBD1 (5 bases). There are 13 residues in the CDR3. The germline gives CDR1 MNHEY, CDR2 SVGAGI. V was clipped by 6 bases and J by 4 bases, with 13 bases between them. CDR3 nucleotides: TGTGCCAGCAGACGACAGTGTCGATACGAGCAGTACTTC. Translation: CASRRQCRYEQYF.